A single TCR beta chain is shown here with its context. Its specificity is unknown. The sample originates from a study of T cells expressing NK-cell markers. As for the study in general: All TCR beta repertoires analysed originated from sorted CD3+CD56+NKG2C+, CD3+CD56+NKG2C- and CD3+CD56-NKG2C+ T cells. HCMV seropositivity marked most of the eight sequenced donors; one was seronegative.

After re-calling the 5' RACE reads, TCRdb lists one entry per CDR3 protein, DNA absent. The ten top clones account for 7.3%, within a sample of almost 450,000 distinct CDR3 sequences. The CDR3 sequence is 12 residues long. Germline CDR1 SQVTM, CDR2 ANQGSEA. Study outcomes and limitations: Four donors likewise had their CD3+CD56-NKG2C+ fraction led by these clonotypes. Of the CD8+ T cell pool in roughly six donors, roughly 1.0-8% was accounted for by dominant NKG2C+ clonotypes.

Sequenced input: blood T cells: a sorted CD56 or NKG2C T cell subset, CD4+ or CD8+ T cells, or bulk PBMC T cells (not recorded which). The chain carries TRBV29-1 and TRBJ1-2. The source of this sequence is a woman aged 18 to 75 in good health. CDR3 in amino acids: CSVDNPVYGYTF.